This TCR beta chain was obtained from a study of early T cells in non-severe SARS-CoV-2 infection. For the study at large: Sequencing used unsorted whole-blood bulk RNA, so chains lack pairing.

Unique molecular identifiers were attached to individual cDNA molecules. TCRdb independently ran MiXCR on the 5' RACE reads; one entry per CDR3 protein. Seen here are nearly 80,000 distinct CDR3 sequences, 9.5% to 15% observed once, and the top ten hold approximately 1.1%. Study-level findings and limits: VDJdb-based annotation leaned toward anti-spike CD8 responses and missed private and CD4 specificities.

The germline V gene has CDR1 MDHEN and CDR2 SYDVKM. The CDR3 contains 14 residues. Trimming shortened V by 3 bases and J by 2 bases, and 10 bases separated the two germline ends. A word on this clonotype: Its antigen is not known.

This receptor was obtained from an adult who was a healthcare worker with PCR-confirmed SARS-CoV-2 infection or an uninfected control (not recorded which). Sequenced material: whole blood. The chain has TRBV28 and TRBJ1-2; maybe TRBD1 (5 bases). The CDR3 DNA sequence: TGTGCCAGCAGTTTTGGGGGACCCAACTATGGCTACACCTTC. Its translation: CASSFGGPNYGYTF.